This is a list of T cell receptor beta chains from one sample in a study of shared clonotypes between healthy human individuals. Sequencing used immunoSEQ multiplex PCR; TCRdb keeps in-frame clones, though not all of them. This table has approximately 740,000 clones, roughly 92% appearing once. Sequenced material: naive CD8+ T cells sorted from blood. All receptors derive from a man in his thirties or forties in good health. Each CDR3 is given with its conserved first and last residue. The order of the fields is J gene, V gene, D gene, CDR3 length, clone size, CDR3 protein, CDR3 DNA. A D gene is named only where the DNA matches it firmly. Rows may omit the clone size; those that give it use once, few, many or a size class.

j_call: TRBJ1-4; v_call: TRBV28; d_call: -; cdr3_length: 14; clone_size: -; cdr3_aa: CASSRDSLDEKLFF; cdr3_nt: TGTGCCAGCAGTCGAGACAGCCTCGATGAAAAACTGTTTTTT
j_call: TRBJ2-3; v_call: TRBV27; d_call: TRBD2; cdr3_length: 15; clone_size: -; cdr3_aa: CASSFLAGGLDTQYF; cdr3_nt: TGTGCCAGCAGTTTCTTAGCGGGAGGGCTAGATACGCAGTATTTT
j_call: TRBJ2-5; v_call: TRBV25-1; d_call: TRBD1; cdr3_length: 15; clone_size: -; cdr3_aa: CASSSGGQGKETQYF; cdr3_nt: TGTGCCAGCAGTTCGGGTGGACAGGGTAAAGAGACCCAGTACTTC
j_call: TRBJ1-5; v_call: TRBV5-8; d_call: TRBD1; cdr3_length: 15; clone_size: -; cdr3_aa: CASSLGTGTYQPQHF; cdr3_nt: TGTGCCAGCAGCTTAGGGACAGGAACCTATCAGCCCCAGCATTTT
j_call: TRBJ2-7; v_call: TRBV28; d_call: -; cdr3_length: 11; clone_size: -; cdr3_aa: CASTTRYEQYF; cdr3_nt: TGTGCCAGCACTACAAGGTACGAGCAGTACTTC
j_call: TRBJ2-1; v_call: TRBV4-2; d_call: TRBD2; cdr3_length: 16; clone_size: -; cdr3_aa: CASSQGLAVTYNEQFF; cdr3_nt: TGTGCCAGCAGCCAAGGACTAGCTGTTACCTACAATGAGCAGTTCTTC
j_call: TRBJ1-1; v_call: TRBV6-5; d_call: -; cdr3_length: 16; clone_size: -; cdr3_aa: CASSYGIQMVNTEAFF; cdr3_nt: TGTGCCAGCAGTTACGGTATCCAGATGGTGAACACTGAAGCTTTCTTT
j_call: TRBJ2-1; v_call: TRBV13; d_call: TRBD1; cdr3_length: 16; clone_size: -; cdr3_aa: CASSQIQGTSYNEQFF; cdr3_nt: TGTGCCAGCAGCCAAATACAGGGGACCTCCTACAATGAGCAGTTCTTC
j_call: TRBJ2-7; v_call: TRBV19; d_call: -; cdr3_length: 15; clone_size: -; cdr3_aa: CASSRILALSYEQYF; cdr3_nt: TGTGCCAGTAGTCGGATACTCGCCCTTTCCTACGAGCAGTACTTC
j_call: TRBJ1-5; v_call: TRBV15; d_call: -; cdr3_length: 17; clone_size: -; cdr3_aa: CATSPRRITASNQPQHF; cdr3_nt: TGTGCCACCAGCCCCCGCCGGATTACGGCGAGCAATCAGCCCCAGCATTTT
j_call: TRBJ2-7; v_call: TRBV9; d_call: TRBD2; cdr3_length: 13; clone_size: -; cdr3_aa: CASGAVTSGEQYF; cdr3_nt: TGTGCCAGCGGGGCCGTGACTAGCGGCGAGCAGTACTTC
j_call: TRBJ2-3; v_call: TRBV29-1; d_call: TRBD2; cdr3_length: 18; clone_size: -; cdr3_aa: CSVEPTSGVGGATDTQYF; cdr3_nt: TGCAGCGTTGAACCAACTAGCGGAGTGGGCGGGGCCACAGATACGCAGTATTTT
j_call: TRBJ2-7; v_call: TRBV19; d_call: -; cdr3_length: 13; clone_size: -; cdr3_aa: CASSGQSSYEQYF; cdr3_nt: TGTGCCAGCAGTGGACAAAGCTCCTACGAGCAGTACTTC
j_call: TRBJ2-4; v_call: TRBV6-5; d_call: -; cdr3_length: 14; clone_size: once; cdr3_aa: CASSPDGAKNIQYF; cdr3_nt: TGTGCCAGCAGTCCCGATGGGGCCAAAAACATTCAGTACTTC
j_call: TRBJ2-7; v_call: TRBV6-6; d_call: TRBD1; cdr3_length: 16; clone_size: -; cdr3_aa: CASSYFPGQGSYEQYF; cdr3_nt: TGTGCCAGCAGTTACTTTCCCGGACAGGGTTCCTACGAGCAGTACTTC
j_call: TRBJ1-5; v_call: TRBV27; d_call: -; cdr3_length: 16; clone_size: -; cdr3_aa: CASSFLTAHSNQPQHF; cdr3_nt: TGTGCCAGCAGTTTCTTAACAGCTCACTCCAATCAGCCCCAGCATTTT
j_call: TRBJ2-1; v_call: TRBV4-1; d_call: TRBD2; cdr3_length: 13; clone_size: -; cdr3_aa: CASSLGLAGPRLF; cdr3_nt: TGCGCCAGCAGCCTGGGACTAGCGGGACCTCGGCTCTTC
j_call: TRBJ2-7; v_call: TRBV10-3; d_call: -; cdr3_length: 14; clone_size: -; cdr3_aa: CAINRDEIPYEQYF; cdr3_nt: TGTGCCATCAACCGGGACGAAATTCCCTACGAGCAGTACTTC
j_call: TRBJ2-7; v_call: TRBV7-2; d_call: TRBD1; cdr3_length: 18; clone_size: -; cdr3_aa: CASRPETGGDRGFYEQYF; cdr3_nt: TGTGCCAGCAGACCTGAAACGGGTGGGGACAGGGGGTTCTACGAGCAGTACTTC
j_call: TRBJ2-7; v_call: TRBV28; d_call: -; cdr3_length: 15; clone_size: -; cdr3_aa: CASSIRQGGDYEQYF; cdr3_nt: TGTGCCAGCAGTATTAGACAGGGAGGGGACTACGAGCAGTACTTC
j_call: TRBJ1-5; v_call: TRBV2; d_call: -; cdr3_length: 14; clone_size: -; cdr3_aa: CASSEELGFEPQHF; cdr3_nt: TGTGCCAGCAGTGAAGAGCTGGGGTTTGAGCCCCAGCATTTT
j_call: TRBJ1-1; v_call: TRBV9; d_call: -; cdr3_length: 13; clone_size: -; cdr3_aa: CASSLGSNTEAFF; cdr3_nt: TGTGCCAGCAGCCTAGGTTCGAACACTGAAGCTTTCTTT
j_call: TRBJ2-3; v_call: TRBV27; d_call: -; cdr3_length: 16; clone_size: -; cdr3_aa: CASSIAGTSNTDTQYF; cdr3_nt: TGTGCCAGCAGTATCGCCGGGACTTCCAACACAGATACGCAGTATTTT
j_call: TRBJ1-5; v_call: TRBV7-3; d_call: TRBD1; cdr3_length: 13; clone_size: -; cdr3_aa: CASSLWTGQPQHF; cdr3_nt: TGTGCCAGCAGCTTATGGACAGGACAGCCCCAGCATTTT
j_call: TRBJ2-1; v_call: TRBV6-5; d_call: -; cdr3_length: 14; clone_size: -; cdr3_aa: CASSYGDTYNEQFF; cdr3_nt: TGTGCCAGCAGTTACGGGGACACCTACAATGAGCAGTTCTTC
j_call: TRBJ2-6; v_call: TRBV7-9; d_call: -; cdr3_length: 16; clone_size: once; cdr3_aa: CASSTPSRAGANVLTF; cdr3_nt: TGTGCCAGCAGCACACCGAGCAGGGCTGGGGCCAACGTCCTGACTTTC
j_call: TRBJ1-1; v_call: TRBV6-6; d_call: -; cdr3_length: 10; clone_size: -; cdr3_aa: CASRNTEAFF; cdr3_nt: TGTGCCAGCAGGAACACTGAAGCTTTCTTT
j_call: TRBJ2-7; v_call: TRBV7-2; d_call: -; cdr3_length: 14; clone_size: -; cdr3_aa: CASSLSGVTYEQYF; cdr3_nt: TGTGCCAGCAGCTTATCGGGAGTAACCTACGAGCAGTACTTC
j_call: TRBJ1-2; v_call: TRBV7-9; d_call: TRBD1; cdr3_length: 14; clone_size: -; cdr3_aa: CASRPAWDSEGYTF; cdr3_nt: TGTGCCAGCAGACCGGCATGGGACAGCGAAGGCTACACCTTC
j_call: TRBJ2-1; v_call: TRBV20-1; d_call: -; cdr3_length: 10; clone_size: -; cdr3_aa: CIAFKDEQFF; cdr3_nt: TGCATTGCTTTCAAGGATGAGCAGTTCTTC
j_call: TRBJ2-2; v_call: TRBV27; d_call: TRBD2; cdr3_length: 16; clone_size: -; cdr3_aa: CASSWTSGENTGELFF; cdr3_nt: TGTGCCAGCAGCTGGACTAGCGGGGAGAACACCGGGGAGCTGTTTTTT
j_call: TRBJ2-7; v_call: TRBV6-5; d_call: -; cdr3_length: 13; clone_size: once; cdr3_aa: CASSYSIHDEQYF; cdr3_nt: TGTGCCAGCAGTTACTCCATACACGACGAGCAGTACTTC
j_call: TRBJ1-4; v_call: TRBV9; d_call: TRBD1; cdr3_length: 15; clone_size: -; cdr3_aa: CASSAGQGMEEKLFF; cdr3_nt: TGTGCCAGCAGCGCAGGACAGGGTATGGAGGAAAAACTGTTTTTT
j_call: TRBJ1-5; v_call: TRBV2; d_call: -; cdr3_length: 17; clone_size: once; cdr3_aa: CASSVQSLGSLNQPQHF; cdr3_nt: TGTGCCAGCAGTGTTCAGAGTCTAGGTTCTTTGAATCAGCCCCAGCATTTT
j_call: TRBJ2-7; v_call: TRBV29-1; d_call: -; cdr3_length: 11; clone_size: -; cdr3_aa: CSGILGVEQYF; cdr3_nt: TGCAGCGGCATACTAGGGGTCGAGCAGTACTTC